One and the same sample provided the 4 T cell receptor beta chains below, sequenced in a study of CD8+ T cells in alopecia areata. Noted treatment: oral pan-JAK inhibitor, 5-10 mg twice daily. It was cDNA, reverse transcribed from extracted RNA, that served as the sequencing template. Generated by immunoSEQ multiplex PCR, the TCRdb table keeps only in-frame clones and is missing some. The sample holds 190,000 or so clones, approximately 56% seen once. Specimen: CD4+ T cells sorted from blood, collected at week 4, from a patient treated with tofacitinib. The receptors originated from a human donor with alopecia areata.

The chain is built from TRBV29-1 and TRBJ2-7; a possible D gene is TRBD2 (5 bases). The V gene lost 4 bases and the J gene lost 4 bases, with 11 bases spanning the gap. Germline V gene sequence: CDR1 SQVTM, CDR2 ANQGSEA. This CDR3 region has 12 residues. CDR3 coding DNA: TGCAGCGTTGGATCCAGCGGTTACGAGCAGTACTTC. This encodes CSVGSSGYEQYF.

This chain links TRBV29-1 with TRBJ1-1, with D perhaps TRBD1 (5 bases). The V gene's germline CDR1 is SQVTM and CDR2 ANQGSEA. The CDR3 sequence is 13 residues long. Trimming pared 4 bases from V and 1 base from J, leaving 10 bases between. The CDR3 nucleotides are TGCAGCGTTGTTGGGACCGGGAACACTGAAGCTTTCTTT. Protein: CSVVGTGNTEAFF.

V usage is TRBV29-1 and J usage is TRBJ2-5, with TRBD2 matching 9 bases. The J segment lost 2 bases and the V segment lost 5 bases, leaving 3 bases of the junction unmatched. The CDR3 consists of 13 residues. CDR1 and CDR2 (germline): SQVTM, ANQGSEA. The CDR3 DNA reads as TGCAGCGTTCGGCGGGGGGGGCAAGAGACCCAGTACTTC. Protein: CSVRRGGQETQYF. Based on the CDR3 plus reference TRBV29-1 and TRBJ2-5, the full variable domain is SAVISQKPSRDICQRGTSLTIQCQVDSQVTMMFWYRQQPGQSLTLIATANQGSEATYESGFVIDKFPISRPNLTFSTLTVSNMSPEDSSIYLCSVRRGGQETQYFGPGTRLLVL.

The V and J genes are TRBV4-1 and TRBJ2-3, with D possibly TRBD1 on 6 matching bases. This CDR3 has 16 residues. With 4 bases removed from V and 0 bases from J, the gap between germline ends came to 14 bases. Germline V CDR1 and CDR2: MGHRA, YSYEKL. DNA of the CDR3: TGCGCCAGCAGCCTCGGCAGGGGACCAAGCACAGATACGCAGTATTTT. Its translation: CASSLGRGPSTDTQYF.